Presented here are 7 T cell receptor beta chains from one specimen sequenced in a study of blood T cell repertoires in COVID-19. Sequencing used immunoSEQ multiplex PCR; TCRdb keeps in-frame clones, though not all of them. The sample yields about 440,000 clones, approximately 90% seen once. The source material was peripheral blood. The receptors stem from a woman aged 45-65 years with COVID-19, enrolled during active disease.

The chain is built from TRBV6-6 and TRBJ1-5, with TRBD1 matching over 10 bases. Unmatched junction bases numbered 7, after V lost 11 bases and J lost 6 bases. The CDR3 totals 13 residues. The germline CDR1 and CDR2 sequences are MNHNY and SVGAGI (reference sequence). CDR3 nucleotide sequence: TGTGCCGGAGGGACAGGGGAACGTCAGCCCCAGCATTTT. Its protein is CAGGTGERQPQHF.

V is TRBV5-6 and J is TRBJ2-1; D possibly corresponds to TRBD1 (6 bases). CDR3 length equals 14 residues. The germline V and J ends were trimmed by 2 bases and 7 bases, with 13 bases remaining between them. Germline loops: CDR1 SGHDT, CDR2 YYEEEE. This chain's CDR3 is CASSFWTAPNEQFF. The DNA of the CDR3 is TGTGCCAGCAGCTTTTGGACAGCACCTAATGAGCAGTTCTTC. Full variable domain (outside the CDR3, taken from reference TRBV5-6 and TRBJ2-1): DAGVTQSPTHLIKTRGQQVTLRCSPKSGHDTVSWYQQALGQGPQFIFQYYEEEERQRGNFPDRFSGHQFPNYSSELNVNALLLGDSALYLCASSFWTAPNEQFFGPGTRLTVL.

V and J are TRBV29-1 and TRBJ2-7, with D maybe TRBD1 (6 bases). V was cut by 4 bases and J by 2 bases, with 12 bases left in between. This CDR3 has 13 amino acids. Germline V gives CDR1 SQVTM, CDR2 ANQGSEA. CDR3 coding DNA: TGCAGCGTTGTCCCGGACAGAGCCTACGAGCAGTACTTC. This encodes CSVVPDRAYEQYF.

V usage is TRBV5-1 and J usage is TRBJ2-3, with TRBD2 matching 11 bases. Looked up from germline, CDR1 is SGHRS and CDR2 is YFSETQ. V trimming: 4 bases; J trimming: 6 bases; junction bases outside the gene matches: 7. The CDR3 runs 15 residues. CDR3 DNA sequence: TGCGCCAGCAGCGGAGTAGCGGGGGGGCAGGATACGCAGTATTTT. This codes for CASSGVAGGQDTQYF. Combining the CDR3 with reference TRBV5-1 and TRBJ2-3 gives the whole variable domain KAGVTQTPRYLIKTRGQQVTLSCSPISGHRSVSWYQQTPGQGLQFLFEYFSETQRNKGNFPGRFSGRQFSNSRSEMNVSTLELGDSALYLCASSGVAGGQDTQYFGPGTRLTVL.

The CDR3 DNA sequence: TGCGCCAGCAGCTTGGAACAGGGTGAAGCTTTCTTT. Residues: CASSLEQGEAFF. The chain carries TRBV5-1 and TRBJ1-1; tentative D call: TRBD1 (6 bases). Germline assignment: CDR1 SGHRS and CDR2 YFSETQ. This CDR3 comprises 12 residues. Between the trimmed V and J ends, which lost 0 bases and 7 bases, there was a span of 7 bases.

The J gene is TRBJ1-1, the V gene TRBV11-2; no reliable D call. Germline V gives CDR1 SGHAT, CDR2 FQNNGV. This CDR3 comprises 15 residues. The V gene lost 5 bases and the J gene lost 1 base, with 14 bases spanning the gap. Here the CDR3 reads CASSPSLDSNTEAFF. CDR3 nucleotides: TGTGCCAGCAGCCCCTCGTTGGACTCGAACACTGAAGCTTTCTTT.

V is TRBV19 and J is TRBJ1-5; 10 bases agree with TRBD1. The length of the CDR3 is 23 residues. V lost 4 bases and J lost 4; bases outside the gene matches: 28. From germline, CDR1 is LNHDA and CDR2 SQIVND (reference sequence). Written as DNA, the CDR3 is TGTGCCAGTAGTACCTTCGACAGGGGGCAAGTATACAACCTCGATCTTAAAAATCAGCCCCAGCATTTT. Translation: CASSTFDRGQVYNLDLKNQPQHF.